This is a list of T cell receptor beta chains from one sample in a study of blood T cell repertoires in COVID-19. Produced via immunoSEQ multiplex PCR; TCRdb's table is partial and in-frame only. This sample has roughly 200,000 clones, with about 85% found just once. Sequencing was performed on peripheral blood. Receptors were obtained from a woman aged 25 to 45 with active or convalescent COVID-19. Both conserved end residues are part of each CDR3. D genes are given only for firm matches. Not all rows give a size; the values are once, few, many and, for expanded clones, a class.

NA,TRBV27,NA,TRBJ2-7,TGTGCCAGCAGTAGAAAGGGGTTTATGTCGGGCTACGAGCAGTACTTC,CASSRKGFMSGYEQYF
once,TRBV19,NA,TRBJ1-1,TGTGCCAGTAATGGTCGTCTTGGGGGCGCGGCTTTCTTT,CASNGRLGGAAFF
NA,TRBV3-1/TRBV3-2,TRBD2,TRBJ2-3,TGTGCCAGCAGCCAATATGAGGCGGGACTAGGAGGGGCAGATACGCAGTATTTT,CASSQYEAGLGGADTQYF
NA,TRBV30,TRBD2,TRBJ2-1,TGTGCCTGGAGTGTAGCGGGGAGATACAATGAGCAGTTCTTC,CAWSVAGRYNEQFF
NA,TRBV4-1,NA,TRBJ2-2,TGCGCCAGCAGCCAAGAGTATTCCAGGGTAAACCGGGAGCTGTTTTTT,CASSQEYSRVNRELFF
NA,TRBV18,NA,TRBJ2-2,TGTGCCAGCTCACCGTATACATACACCGGGGAGCTGTTTTTT,CASSPYTYTGELFF
NA,TRBV27,TRBD1,TRBJ2-7,TGTGCCAGCAGCAGACAGGGGGGCTCCTACGAGCAGTACTTC,CASSRQGGSYEQYF
few,TRBV12-2,NA,TRBJ2-1,TGTGCAAGTCCCCTAATGCAGGGTAGGGATGAGCAGTTCTTC,CASPLMQGRDEQFF
NA,TRBV5-6,TRBD1,TRBJ1-3,TGTGCCAGCAGCTTTTTACAGGGGGGCAACACCATATATTTT,CASSFLQGGNTIYF
NA,TRBV19,NA,TRBJ2-3,TGTGCCAGTAGTCGCCAAGGGAGGAGCACAGATACGCAGTATTTT,CASSRQGRSTDTQYF
once,TRBV18,TRBD1,TRBJ2-7,TGTGCCAGCTCATCTGGGACAGGGAGCTCCTACGAGCAGTACTTC,CASSSGTGSSYEQYF
NA,TRBV29-1,NA,TRBJ2-5,TGCAGCGTTGAAGATGGTTCGGGACAAGGAGAGACCCAGTACTTC,CSVEDGSGQGETQYF
NA,TRBV4-1,TRBD1,TRBJ1-4,TGCGCCAGCAGCCGAGAGACAGGGGGCTATGAAAAACTGTTTTTT,CASSRETGGYEKLFF
NA,TRBV19,TRBD2,TRBJ2-1,TGTGCCAGTAGTACGGGACTAGCGCTCAATGAGCAGTTCTTC,CASSTGLALNEQFF
NA,TRBV7-2,NA,TRBJ1-4,TGTGCCAGCAGTCCCCAGGGGCAGACGTACGGGGAAAAACTGTTTTTT,CASSPQGQTYGEKLFF
once,TRBV9,TRBD1,TRBJ2-7,TGTGCCAGCAGTCCAGGGGGTCTGGACGAGCAGTACTTC,CASSPGGLDEQYF
NA,TRBV7-2,TRBD1,TRBJ1-5,TGTGCCAGCAGCCCAGGGGGCAGCCATCAGCCCCAGCATTTT,CASSPGGSHQPQHF
NA,TRBV14,NA,TRBJ2-1,TGTGCCAGCAGTCCCCTATCAATGCCTGAGCAGTTCTTC,CASSPLSMPEQFF
NA,TRBV28,NA,TRBJ1-2,TGTGCCAGCAGTTGGCGGGGGGCCTATGGCTACACCTTC,CASSWRGAYGYTF
once,TRBV18,NA,TRBJ1-6,TGTGCCAGCTCACCCCGGGAAGTAAATAATTCACCCCTCCACTTT,CASSPREVNNSPLHF